A selection of T cell receptor beta chains follows, all from one sample in a study of shared clonotypes between healthy human individuals. Using immunoSEQ multiplex PCR, the repertoire was profiled, and TCRdb retains in-frame clones only, with some absent. The data contain around 500,000 clones, 79% of them singletons. The sample comprised PBMCs. Receptors were obtained from a woman between 40 and 55 years old in good health. Some clones in this sample may be carry-over from other donors' samples. Both conserved end residues are part of each CDR3. The D gene is left open where the match is weak. Only some rows state a clone size, as once, few, many or a class for expanded clones.

D: TRBD1; J: TRBJ2-5; V: TRBV6-1; size: NA; DNA: TGTGCCAGCAGTGCACCGGGACAGGGTAGAGAGACCCAGTACTTC; CDR3: CASSAPGQGRETQYF
D: NA; J: TRBJ2-5; V: TRBV6-1; size: NA; DNA: TGTGCCAGCAGTGCGAGCAGATTACAAGAGACCCAGTACTTC; CDR3: CASSASRLQETQYF
D: TRBD2; J: TRBJ2-3; V: TRBV9; size: NA; DNA: TGTGCCAGCAGCGTAGGAGGTAGCGGGATAGTAGATACGCAGTATTTT; CDR3: CASSVGGSGIVDTQYF
D: NA; J: TRBJ2-3; V: TRBV7-2; size: NA; DNA: TGTGCCAGCAGCCCTAGCGTGAGCACAGATACGCAGTATTTT; CDR3: CASSPSVSTDTQYF
D: NA; J: TRBJ1-1; V: TRBV7-8; size: few; DNA: TGTGCCAGCCGCAATCGGGAGGACACTGAAGCTTTCTTT; CDR3: CASRNREDTEAFF
D: NA; J: TRBJ1-3; V: TRBV6-1; size: NA; DNA: TGTGCCAGCAGTGACCGGTGGTCCGGAAACACCATATATTTT; CDR3: CASSDRWSGNTIYF
D: NA; J: TRBJ2-4; V: TRBV18; size: NA; DNA: TGTGCCAGCTCACCGGGCACGAAAAACATTCAGTACTTC; CDR3: CASSPGTKNIQYF
D: NA; J: TRBJ1-6; V: TRBV18; size: few; DNA: TGTGCCAGCTCACCAAGGGATAATTCACCCCTCCACTTT; CDR3: CASSPRDNSPLHF
D: NA; J: TRBJ1-1; V: TRBV29-1; size: NA; DNA: TGCAGCGTTGGGGAGGGGGAGGCGGCTTTCTTT; CDR3: CSVGEGEAAFF
D: NA; J: TRBJ1-1; V: TRBV16; size: NA; DNA: TGTGCCAGCAGCCAAAGGGCAGGCGCCGGCACTGAAGCTTTCTTT; CDR3: CASSQRAGAGTEAFF
D: TRBD1; J: TRBJ2-2; V: TRBV6-5; size: once; DNA: TGTGCCAGCAAAAGAGGGGGCGCGGTAACCGGGGAGCTGTTTTTT; CDR3: CASKRGGAVTGELFF
D: NA; J: TRBJ2-2; V: TRBV5-1; size: NA; DNA: TGCGCCAGCAGCCCACAGACAGGACTCTTCGCGAACACCGGGGAGCTGTTTTTT; CDR3: CASSPQTGLFANTGELFF
D: NA; J: TRBJ2-2; V: TRBV7-9; size: NA; DNA: TGTGCCAGCAGCTTAGGAGTAGCGAACACCGGGGAACTGTTTTTT; CDR3: CASSLGVANTGELFF
D: TRBD2; J: TRBJ2-1; V: TRBV30; size: few; DNA: TGTGCCTGGAGTTCCATTAGCGGGAGGGCCTACAATGAGCAGTTCTTC; CDR3: CAWSSISGRAYNEQFF
D: NA; J: TRBJ2-7; V: TRBV6-1; size: NA; DNA: TGTGCCAGCAGTGAAGAGGGCCGCGGCTACGAGCAGTACTTC; CDR3: CASSEEGRGYEQYF
D: NA; J: TRBJ1-5; V: TRBV7-3; size: once; DNA: TGTGCCAGCAGCTTGGCCGGAGGGAGCAACAATCAGCCCCAGCATTTT; CDR3: CASSLAGGSNNQPQHF
D: NA; J: TRBJ1-2; V: TRBV4-2; size: NA; DNA: TGTGCCAGCAGCCAAGTTGGGGACAACTATGGCTACACCTTC; CDR3: CASSQVGDNYGYTF
D: NA; J: TRBJ1-2; V: TRBV30; size: NA; DNA: TGTGCCTGGCGGAGGGACCGCACCTATGTAAACTATGGCCACACCTTC; CDR3: CAWRRDRTYVNYGHTF
D: NA; J: TRBJ2-2; V: TRBV27; size: NA; DNA: TGTGCCAGCAGTTTATTGACCGGGGAGCTGTTTTTT; CDR3: CASSLLTGELFF
D: TRBD2; J: TRBJ2-7; V: TRBV30; size: NA; DNA: TGTGCCTGGAGTGGTAGCGGGAGTTCCTACGAGCAGTACTTC; CDR3: CAWSGSGSSYEQYF
D: NA; J: TRBJ2-7; V: TRBV29-1; size: NA; DNA: TGCAGCGTTGCCGGGACATCCTCCTACGAGCAGTACTTC; CDR3: CSVAGTSSYEQYF
D: NA; J: TRBJ2-3; V: TRBV28; size: NA; DNA: TGTGCCAGCACATTATGGGGCGGGAGCACAGATACGCAGTATTTT; CDR3: CASTLWGGSTDTQYF
D: TRBD1; J: TRBJ1-6; V: TRBV5-4; size: NA; DNA: TGTGCCAGCAGCTTGGAGGGACAGGGCTCCCTCCACTTT; CDR3: CASSLEGQGSLHF
D: TRBD1; J: TRBJ1-5; V: TRBV2; size: NA; DNA: TGTGCCAGCAGCGTCGACAGGGGCAATCAGCCCCAGCATTTT; CDR3: CASSVDRGNQPQHF
D: NA; J: TRBJ1-5; V: TRBV10-3; size: few; DNA: TGTGCCATCAGTGAGTTGACAGTCAATCAGCCCCAGCATTTT; CDR3: CAISELTVNQPQHF
D: TRBD2; J: TRBJ2-7; V: TRBV4-3; size: NA; DNA: TGCGCCAGCAGCCGAAGCCTAGCGGGAGGTTCCTACGAGCAGTACTTC; CDR3: CASSRSLAGGSYEQYF
D: TRBD2; J: TRBJ2-1; V: TRBV27; size: NA; DNA: TGTGCCAGCAGTTTATGGACTAGCGGGAGGGCCTACAATGAGCAGTTCTTC; CDR3: CASSLWTSGRAYNEQFF
D: NA; J: TRBJ1-4; V: TRBV30; size: NA; DNA: TGTGCCTGGAGTATCCAGGGATCAGACGAAAAACTGTTTTTT; CDR3: CAWSIQGSDEKLFF
D: NA; J: TRBJ2-7; V: TRBV11-2; size: NA; DNA: TGTGCCAGCAGCTTAGGGCGGGGGCTGACGGGCTACGAGCAGTACTTC; CDR3: CASSLGRGLTGYEQYF
D: TRBD2; J: TRBJ2-7; V: TRBV7-8; size: NA; DNA: TGTGCCAGCAGCCAAAGAGGGTGGGGACTAGCGGTCTACGAGCAGTACTTC; CDR3: CASSQRGWGLAVYEQYF
D: TRBD1; J: TRBJ2-1; V: TRBV2; size: NA; DNA: TGTGCCAGCAGCACAGACAGGGGCTCCTACAATGAGCAGTTCTTC; CDR3: CASSTDRGSYNEQFF
D: NA; J: TRBJ2-7; V: TRBV5-4; size: NA; DNA: TGTGCCAGCAGCTTGGCCGGTCGGGAATACGAGCAGTACTTC; CDR3: CASSLAGREYEQYF
D: TRBD1; J: TRBJ1-4; V: TRBV19; size: NA; DNA: TGTGCCAGTAGCACAGGGGGAGGGAATGAAAAACTGTTTTTT; CDR3: CASSTGGGNEKLFF
D: TRBD1; J: TRBJ2-7; V: TRBV10-3; size: few; DNA: TGTGCCATCAGTCTCCGGGACAGGGGGGGCTACGAGCAGTACTTC; CDR3: CAISLRDRGGYEQYF
D: NA; J: TRBJ2-7; V: TRBV4-1; size: NA; DNA: TGCGCCAGCAGCCAATTCCCTAGCAGCTACGAGCAGTACTTC; CDR3: CASSQFPSSYEQYF
D: NA; J: TRBJ1-3; V: TRBV2; size: NA; DNA: TGTGCCAGCAGTGGAGGCAGGCTAAACTCTGGAAACACCATATATTTT; CDR3: CASSGGRLNSGNTIYF
D: TRBD1; J: TRBJ1-1; V: TRBV2; size: NA; DNA: TGTGCCAGCAGTGACGCGGACAGGGGCAACACTGAAGCTTTCTTT; CDR3: CASSDADRGNTEAFF
D: TRBD1; J: TRBJ1-2; V: TRBV28; size: NA; DNA: TGTGCCAGCAGCAGCCCGGACAGGAACTATGGCTACACCTTC; CDR3: CASSSPDRNYGYTF
D: TRBD1; J: TRBJ1-1; V: TRBV5-1; size: many; DNA: TGCGCCAGCAGCTCACAGGGGCAGAACACTGAAGCTTTCTTT; CDR3: CASSSQGQNTEAFF
D: NA; J: TRBJ2-3; V: TRBV27; size: NA; DNA: TGTGCCAGCAGTCTCCAAAGAGGGGATACGCAGTATTTT; CDR3: CASSLQRGDTQYF
D: NA; J: TRBJ1-6; V: TRBV5-1; size: NA; DNA: TGCGCCAGCAGCTTTGGGCAGGGTGGATCACCCCTCCACTTT; CDR3: CASSFGQGGSPLHF
D: TRBD2; J: TRBJ2-1; V: TRBV6-4; size: NA; DNA: TGTGCCAGCAGTGAACAGACTAGCGGAGGAGGGGTCAATGAGCAGTTCTTC; CDR3: CASSEQTSGGGVNEQFF
D: NA; J: TRBJ2-1; V: TRBV28; size: NA; DNA: TGTGCCGCCCACAAGTCCTCCTACAATGAGCAGTTCTTC; CDR3: CAAHKSSYNEQFF